This T cell receptor beta chain was retrieved from a study of T cell responses to AZD1222 COVID-19 vaccine. Overall study results and limits: Regions 160-218 and 743-854 held dominance among vaccine-associated CD4 TCRs, which spanned spike.

This clone has a single count. The antigen remains unidentified. Method: immunoSEQ multiplex PCR; TCRdb's copy keeps in-frame clones and lacks some. The sample consists of about 100,000 clones, around nine tenths of them appearing once. Germline V gene data show CDR1 as LGHNA and CDR2 as YSLEER. The CDR3 runs to 15 residues. Trimming pared 0 bases from V and 5 bases from J, leaving 11 bases between. The receptor's source is an adult in good health. Specimen: peripheral blood, collected on day 0 of AZD1222 vaccination. V usage is TRBV4-3 and J usage is TRBJ1-5; D is unresolved. The CDR3 sequence is CASSQERVLYQPQHF. CDR3 coding DNA: TGCGCCAGCAGCCAAGAGAGGGTCCTCTATCAGCCCCAGCATTTT.